This T cell receptor (beta chain) was recorded in a study of T cells in Graves' hyperthyroidism and ophthalmopathy. Only a few counts were recorded for this clonotype. Its matching antigen is unknown. Findings and caveats of the study: A model using 13 V-J features told ophthalmopathy apart from stable hyperthyroidism. The majority of expanded thyroid clonotypes above 0.001 also appeared in blood.

From RNA transcripts, TCR beta CDR3 regions were amplified. The primer set for the first-round RT-PCR of the TCR CDR3 was HTBI. One entry per CDR3 protein, called by TCRdb with MiXCR from the multiplex PCR reads. Of approximately 330,000 distinct CDR3 sequences listed, about 20% were seen once; the top ten hold roughly 49%. The CDR3 runs 15 residues. Trimming pared 0 bases from V and 3 bases from J, leaving 9 bases between. Germline CDR1 reads LNHDA; CDR2 reads SQIVND (reference sequence). This chain joins TRBV19 and TRBJ1-5; D gene unclear. Material: blood. The TCR originated in a woman aged 45-65 years with Graves' hyperthyroidism. This CDR3 reads CASSIDGSLNQPQHF. The CDR3 DNA is TGTGCCAGTAGTATAGATGGCAGCCTCAATCAGCCCCAGCATTTT. The whole variable domain, filled in from reference TRBV19 and TRBJ1-5, reads DGGITQSPKYLFRKEGQNVTLSCEQNLNHDAMYWYRQDPGQGLRLIYYSQIVNDFQKGDIAEGYSVSREKKESFPLTVTSAQKNPTAFYLCASSIDGSLNQPQHFGDGTRLSIL.